The 25 T cell receptor beta chains below come from one sample, sequenced in a study of beta chain features in type 1 diabetes (dated 2018 in TCRdb). Study-wide findings and limitations: In all four CD4+ subsets, TCRB CDR3 length was moderately but significantly shorter in type 1 diabetes patients.

Library preparation used the immunoSEQ multiplex PCR assay. All of the isolated RNA was reverse transcribed with the High Capacity cDNA Reverse Transcription Kit, so expressed TCRB transcripts were sequenced. This immuneACCESS table, as held by TCRdb, lists in-frame sequences with V and J called but not all clones. Of the missing ones, under half trace to an unresolved V gene in checked studies; the others have no known cause. The sample data list 600,000 to 750,000 clones, and around 12% of these were observed just once. The top ten clonotypes cover 0.09% to 0.15% of the sample. Antigen specificity for these receptors is unknown. Material: naive CD4+ T cells from blood. Per the publication, the cell subset or site label means: true naive CD4+ T cells. These receptors originate from a man aged 25-45 years with type 1 diabetes.

This chain links TRBV9 with TRBJ1-5; no definite D call. Trimming shortened V by 0 bases and J by 1 base, and 5 bases separated the two germline ends. The CDR3 runs to 14 residues. In germline, CDR1 is SGDLS, CDR2 YYNGEE. The CDR3 DNA follows: TGTGCCAGCAGCGTAGAGGCGAGCAATCAGCCCCAGCATTTT. This translates into CASSVEASNQPQHF. Full variable domain (remainder filled in from reference TRBV9 and TRBJ1-5): DSGVTQTPKHLITATGQRVTLRCSPRSGDLSVYWYQQSLDQGLQFLIQYYNGEERAKGNILERFSAQQFPDLHSELNLSSLELGDSALYFCASSVEASNQPQHFGDGTRLSIL.

The rearrangement uses TRBV6-6 and TRBJ2-7, with D unresolved. Germline assignment: CDR1 MNHNY and CDR2 SVGAGI (reference sequence). The CDR3 length is 11 residues. The germline V and J ends were trimmed by 8 bases and 2 bases, with 7 bases remaining between them. CDR3 sequence (DNA): TGTGCCAGCGGTCTGCCCTACGAGCAGTACTTC. This codes for CASGLPYEQYF.

This clone was seen a handful of times. This rearrangement joins TRBV7-2 to TRBJ2-6; maybe TRBD1 (6 bases). The V end was cut by 3 bases, the J end by 0 bases, with 9 bases between. This CDR3 has 16 residues. Germline CDR1 SGHTA, CDR2 FQGNSA. The CDR3: CASSFDRPSGANVLTF. For the CDR3, the DNA is TGTGCCAGCAGCTTTGACAGGCCCTCTGGGGCCAACGTCCTGACTTTC. Complete variable domain (other parts from reference TRBV7-2 and TRBJ2-6): GAGVSQSPSNKVTEKGKDVELRCDPISGHTALYWYRQSLGQGLEFLIYFQGNSAPDKSGLPSDRFSAERTGGSVSTLTIQRTQQEDSAVYLCASSFDRPSGANVLTFGAGSRLTVL.

This clone was found a few times. This chain joins TRBV28 and TRBJ2-7; a weak D match, TRBD2 (6 bases). Germline V gene sequence: CDR1 MDHEN, CDR2 SYDVKM. V lost 2 bases and J 1 base, leaving 12 bases between the germline ends. The CDR3 runs to 15 residues. The CDR3 loop is CASSLSGTASYEQYF. The CDR3 region has the DNA TGTGCCAGCAGTTTAAGTGGGACTGCTTCCTACGAGCAGTACTTC.

This clone was picked up one time. The chain combines TRBV9 with TRBJ2-7; D remains ambiguous. From germline, CDR1 is SGDLS and CDR2 YYNGEE. V lost 1 base, J lost 0 bases, and 11 bases lay in between. There are 15 residues in the CDR3. The chain's CDR3 is CASSVSSESSYEQYF. The CDR3 DNA sequence: TGTGCCAGCAGCGTATCCAGTGAGAGCTCCTACGAGCAGTACTTC.

The rearrangement links TRBV5-4 to TRBJ2-3; weak D call: TRBD1 (6 bases). The CDR3 spans 16 residues. V dropped 4 bases and J dropped 1 base, with 16 bases sitting between them. Germline V gives CDR1 SGHNT, CDR2 YYREEE (reference sequence). CDR3 residues: CASSPRGRSGTDTQYF. CDR3 nucleotides: TGTGCCAGCAGCCCCAGGGGACGGTCGGGCACAGATACGCAGTATTTT. Full variable domain (remainder filled in from reference TRBV5-4 and TRBJ2-3): ETGVTQSPTHLIKTRGQQVTLRCSSQSGHNTVSWYQQALGQGPQFIFQYYREEENGRGNFPPRFSGLQFPNYSSELNVNALELDDSALYLCASSPRGRSGTDTQYFGPGTRLTVL.

Details on this clone: At the DNA level, this CDR3 is encoded by other sequences in the same sample as well. The chain links TRBV9 to TRBJ2-5; D not resolved. V was clipped by 0 bases and J by 4 bases, with 4 bases between them. The CDR3 loop spans 12 amino acids. CDR1 and CDR2 (germline): SGDLS, YYNGEE. The CDR3 is CASSVEGETQYF. Written as DNA, the CDR3 is TGTGCCAGCAGCGTAGAAGGAGAGACCCAGTACTTC.

This clone came up a few times. V usage is TRBV7-2 and J usage is TRBJ2-1; a weak D match, TRBD2 (6 bases). The germline V gene encodes CDR1 SGHTA and CDR2 FQGNSA. This CDR3 spans 12 amino acids. V dropped 5 bases and J dropped 6 bases, with 8 bases sitting between them. CDR3 sequence: CASSAGLNEQFF. The DNA for the CDR3 is TGTGCCAGCAGCGCGGGACTCAATGAGCAGTTCTTC.

A few counts support this clone. This sequence joins TRBV20-1 and TRBJ2-7, with D uncertain. CDR3 length: 11 residues. V was trimmed by 2 bases and J by 4 bases, leaving 6 bases between them. Germline V gene data show CDR1 as DFQATT and CDR2 as SNEGSKA (reference sequence). CDR3 DNA: TGCAGTGCTAGACACGGGTACGAGCAGTACTTC. Its translation: CSARHGYEQYF.

This clone has more than one count but fewer than ten. V and J are TRBV21-1 and TRBJ1-6; TRBD1, the table's D call, lacks a check against the DNA. TRBV21-1 is termed a pseudogene. This CDR3 is 14 amino acids long. The chain's CDR3 is CASSGEDIDSPLHF. In DNA, the CDR3 is TGTGCCAGCAGCGGTGAGGACATTGACTCACCCCTCCACTTT.

There are a few counts of this clone. This chain links TRBV11-3 with TRBJ2-3; D possibly corresponds to TRBD1 (6 bases). The V gene lost 4 bases and the J gene lost 0 bases, with 11 bases spanning the gap. CDR1 is SGHNT and CDR2 is YENEEA in the germline V gene. This CDR3 spans 15 amino acids. Written as DNA, the CDR3 is TGTGCCAGCAGCTCAGGACAGACTAGCACAGATACGCAGTATTTT. It specifies CASSSGQTSTDTQYF.

V usage is TRBV14 and J usage is TRBJ2-3; 10 bases map to TRBD2. Germline values: CDR1 SGHDN, CDR2 FVKESK. Trimming cost V 4 bases and J 0 bases; bases outside gene matches: 4. The CDR3 contains 16 residues. The CDR3 is CASSRTLAGSTDTQYF. The CDR3 DNA reads as TGTGCCAGCAGCCGGACACTAGCGGGGAGCACAGATACGCAGTATTTT.

This clone has a handful of counts. The rearrangement uses TRBV14 and TRBJ2-3; either TRBD1 or TRBD2 may supply D (5 bases each). Trimming removed 3 bases at V and 5 bases at J, with 18 bases between. This CDR3 comprises 16 residues. CDR1 and CDR2 (germline): SGHDN, FVKESK. The DNA for the CDR3 is TGTGCCAGCAGCCATTACAGAACGGGGCGACAAGATACGCAGTATTTT. As protein: CASSHYRTGRQDTQYF. The whole variable domain, filled in from reference TRBV14 and TRBJ2-3, reads EAGVTQFPSHSVIEKGQTVTLRCDPISGHDNLYWYRRVMGKEIKFLLHFVKESKQDESGMPNNRFLAERTGGTYSTLKVQPAELEDSGVYFCASSHYRTGRQDTQYFGPGTRLTVL.

The CDR3 coding sequence is TGTGCCAGCGCCCTAGCGGGGGGAACAGATACGCAGTATTTT. This translates into CASALAGGTDTQYF. The J gene is TRBJ2-3, the V gene TRBV28, with TRBD2 matching 11 bases. Unmatched junction bases numbered 4, after V lost 8 bases and J lost 3 bases. Looked up from germline, CDR1 is MDHEN and CDR2 is SYDVKM. This CDR3 comprises 14 residues. The full variable domain, its missing parts supplied by reference TRBV28 and TRBJ2-3, is DVKVTQSSRYLVKRTGEKVFLECVQDMDHENMFWYRQDPGLGLRLIYFSYDVKMKEKGDIPEGYSVSREKKERFSLILESASTNQTSMYLCASALAGGTDTQYFGPGTRLTVL.

Only a few counts were recorded for this clone. The J gene is TRBJ2-7, the V gene TRBV7-2; D is perhaps TRBD1 (7 bases). Germline CDR1 and CDR2: SGHTA and FQGNSA. Trimming stripped 6 bases from V and 2 bases from J, with 14 bases between. The length of the CDR3 is 14 residues. The CDR3 DNA sequence: TGTGCCAGCAGTCCCCAGGGGGGAACCTACGAGCAGTACTTC. It specifies CASSPQGGTYEQYF.

The DNA for the CDR3 is TGTGCCAGCAAGGGGGGGAACACAGATACGCAGTATTTT. Translated: CASKGGNTDTQYF. The chain links TRBV2 to TRBJ2-3, with TRBD2 as a possible D gene (7 bases). Trimming removed 7 bases at V and 2 bases at J, with 10 bases between. The CDR3 contains 13 residues. The germline gives CDR1 SNHLY, CDR2 FYNNEI.

This clone was seen more than once but under ten times. V and J are TRBV4-3 and TRBJ1-4; 7 nucleotides agree with TRBD1. Germline lookup yields CDR1 LGHNA and CDR2 YSLEER. The CDR3 consists of 18 residues. V shed 3 bases, J shed 0 bases, and the junction held 10 bases outside the gene matches. The chain's CDR3 is CASSQETGDDPTNEKLFF. The CDR3, as DNA: TGCGCCAGCAGCCAGGAAACAGGGGACGATCCAACTAATGAAAAACTGTTTTTT.

Only a few counts were recorded for this clone. The V gene is TRBV5-1, the J gene TRBJ2-2; tentatively, D is TRBD1 or TRBD2 (5 bases each). V shed 4 bases and J shed 5 bases, with 18 bases lying between them. This CDR3 is built from 16 residues. CDR1 is SGHRS and CDR2 is YFSETQ in the germline V gene. The DNA of the CDR3 is TGCGCCAGCAGCCCCGGGACGGGAAGGAGGACCGGGGAGCTGTTTTTT. Translating gives CASSPGTGRRTGELFF.

The chain recombines TRBV4-3 with TRBJ1-1; D is ambiguous. There are 15 residues in the CDR3. Germline CDR1 reads LGHNA; CDR2 reads YSLEER. V lost 3 bases to trimming and J lost 0 bases, with 11 bases between them. The CDR3 DNA reads as TGCGCCAGCAGCCATGGACGGAACATGAACACTGAAGCTTTCTTT. Translating gives CASSHGRNMNTEAFF.

The table lists this clone with a few counts. The chain carries TRBV27 and TRBJ2-3, with no clear D. Germline V CDR1 and CDR2: MNHEY, SMNVEV (reference sequence). The germline V and J ends were trimmed by 4 bases and 0 bases, with 11 bases remaining between them. The CDR3 consists of 15 residues. CDR3 sequence (DNA): TGTGCCAGCAGTTCCACTTCGACTAGCACAGATACGCAGTATTTT. It codes for CASSSTSTSTDTQYF.

The chain employs TRBV14 and TRBJ1-6, with D perhaps matching TRBD1 (5 bases). The CDR3 consists of 14 residues. Germline V CDR1 and CDR2: SGHDN, FVKESK. Trimming stripped 6 bases from V and 10 bases from J, with 16 bases between. The CDR3 DNA follows: TGTGCCAGCAGGTCCCGCAGGGCAGGGTCACCCCTCCACTTT. Encoded protein: CASRSRRAGSPLHF.

This clone was seen a few times. The genes are TRBV10-3 and TRBJ1-1, with D unclear. From germline, CDR1 is ENHRY and CDR2 SYGVKD. Trimming stripped 10 bases from V and 0 bases from J, with 12 bases between. CDR3 length: 13 amino acids. CDR3 sequence: CATVDLMNTEAFF. The CDR3 DNA follows: TGTGCCACTGTAGACTTGATGAACACTGAAGCTTTCTTT.

The V gene is TRBV5-1, the J gene TRBJ2-5, with 7 bases that match TRBD1. The germline gives CDR1 SGHRS, CDR2 YFSETQ. V was clipped by 0 bases and J by 1 base; unmatched bases: 3. The CDR3 runs 15 residues. CDR3 DNA: TGCGCCAGCAGCTTGGTACAGGGGAGCCAAGAGACCCAGTACTTC. It translates to CASSLVQGSQETQYF.

This clone was recorded a few times. The CDR3 here is CASSQGPSEDIQYF. CDR3 bases: TGTGCCAGCAGCCAAGGGCCTAGCGAGGACATTCAGTACTTC. V and J are TRBV7-3 and TRBJ2-4; TRBD2 might be the D (6 bases). The CDR3 covers 14 residues. V lost 5 bases to trimming and J lost 8 bases, with 16 bases between them. Germline-derived CDR1 and CDR2 are SGHTA and FQGTGA.

In DNA, the CDR3 is TGTGCCAGCAGCCCCGCCCGGGGGGAACAGCCCCAGCATTTT. Translation: CASSPARGEQPQHF. The chain is built from TRBV7-2 and TRBJ1-5, with a weak D call TRBD1 (5 bases). Trimming stripped 5 bases from V and 7 bases from J, with 15 bases between. The CDR3 sequence is 14 residues long. Germline V gene sequence: CDR1 SGHTA, CDR2 FQGNSA.